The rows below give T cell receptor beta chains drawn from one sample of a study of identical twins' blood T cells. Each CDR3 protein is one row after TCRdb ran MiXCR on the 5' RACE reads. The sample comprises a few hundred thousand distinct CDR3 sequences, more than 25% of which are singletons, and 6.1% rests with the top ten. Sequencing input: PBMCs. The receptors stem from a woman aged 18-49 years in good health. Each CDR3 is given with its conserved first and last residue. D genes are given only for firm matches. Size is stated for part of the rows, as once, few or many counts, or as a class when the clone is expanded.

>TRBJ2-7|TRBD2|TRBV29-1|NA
TGCAGCGGGTCTAGCGGGAGAAACCAGCAGTGCTTC
CSGSSGRNQQCF
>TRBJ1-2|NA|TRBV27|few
TGTGCCAGCAGTTTGGGGCCTCGCTTTAGCTACACCTTC
CASSLGPRFSYTF
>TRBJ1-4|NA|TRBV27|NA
TGTGCCAGCAGTTCCCTAGGGGGGGCAAGTGGAAAACTGTTTTTT
CASSSLGGASGKLFF
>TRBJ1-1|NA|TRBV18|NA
TGTGCCAGCTCATCTCAAACTCTCTCGGGGGGGAACACTGAAGCTTTCTTT
CASSSQTLSGGNTEAFF
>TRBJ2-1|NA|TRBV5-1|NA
TGCGCCAGCAGGAGGGGAAGTTCCGGTGAGCAGTTCTTC
CASRRGSSGEQFF
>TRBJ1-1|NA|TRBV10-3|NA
TGTGCCATCAGTGAACGGTTAATTGGGCAGGATGAAGCTTTCTTT
CAISERLIGQDEAFF
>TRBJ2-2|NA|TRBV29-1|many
TGCAGCGTTGAAAGTGGGAGACGGTACACCGGGGAGCTGTTTTTT
CSVESGRRYTGELFF
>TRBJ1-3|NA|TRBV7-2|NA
TGTGCCAGCAGTTCCCAAGGGGCGAACTCTGGAAACACCATATATTTT
CASSSQGANSGNTIYF
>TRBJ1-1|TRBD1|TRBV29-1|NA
TGCAGCGTGTCGGACAGGGGAGACACTGAAGCTTTCTTT
CSVSDRGDTEAFF
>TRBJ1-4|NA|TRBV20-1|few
TGCAGTGCAGCCCGGGGGGTAGCTAATGAAAAACTGTTTTTT
CSAARGVANEKLFF
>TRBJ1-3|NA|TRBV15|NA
TGTGCCACCAGCAGAGGAAGGTCTGGAAACACCATATATTTT
CATSRGRSGNTIYF
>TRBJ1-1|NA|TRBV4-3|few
TGCGCCAGCAGCCAAGAGGAGGGGAGCACTGAAGCTTTCTTT
CASSQEEGSTEAFF
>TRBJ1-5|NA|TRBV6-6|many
TGTGCCAGCAGTTACTCGGGGTCCAATCAGCCCCAGCATTTT
CASSYSGSNQPQHF
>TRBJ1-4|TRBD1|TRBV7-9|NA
TGTGCCAGCAGCTCACAGGGGTCTAATGAAAAACTGTTTTTT
CASSSQGSNEKLFF
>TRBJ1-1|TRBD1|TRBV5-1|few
TGCGCCAGCAGCTCACAGGGGGGAAGGATGAACACTGAAGCTTTCTTT
CASSSQGGRMNTEAFF